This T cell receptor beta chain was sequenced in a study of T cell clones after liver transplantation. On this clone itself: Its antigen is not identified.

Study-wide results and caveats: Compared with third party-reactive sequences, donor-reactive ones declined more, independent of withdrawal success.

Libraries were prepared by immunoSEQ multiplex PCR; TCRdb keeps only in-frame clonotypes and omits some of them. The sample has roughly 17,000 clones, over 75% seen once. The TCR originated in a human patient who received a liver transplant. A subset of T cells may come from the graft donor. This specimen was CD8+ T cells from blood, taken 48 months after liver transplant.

CDR3 in DNA: TGTGCCAGCAGCCAAGGAACGCGGACAACCCTTGGTGAAGAGCAGTTCTTC. Translation gives CASSQGTRTTLGEEQFF. The chain joins TRBV14 to TRBJ2-1; a weak D match, TRBD1 (5 bases). CDR1 SGHDN and CDR2 FVKESK come from the germline V gene. The CDR3 has 17 amino acids. Between the trimmed V and J ends, which lost 1 base and 10 bases, there was a span of 23 bases.